This TCR beta chain originates from a study of PD-1 blockade in classical Hodgkin lymphoma. Study findings and constraints: Those patients who began receiving nivolumab less than 1 year after ASCT had lower diversity, and they were excluded. Complete responders had baseline diversity similar to newly diagnosed patients. CD4+ but not CD8+ TCR diversity rose significantly by C4D1. Although disease activity or prior therapy may be involved, causes of the repertoire differences remain undefined.

Profiled with immunoSEQ multiplex PCR; TCRdb holds only in-frame clones, not every one. Here the sample spans 96,000 or so clones, 93% being singletons. Regarding time point: cycle 4 day 1 (C4D1), after six to seven weeks of nivolumab. Autologous stem cell transplantation was followed by relapse in every patient, and brentuximab vedotin exposure varied. The length of the CDR3 is 14 residues. The junction had 6 bases not matched to a gene; V was cut back by 2 bases and J by 6 bases. Germline assignment: CDR1 MNHEY and CDR2 SMNVEV (reference sequence). Details on this clone: Its antigen remains unidentified.

The rearrangement joins TRBV27 to TRBJ2-7; 8 bases align to TRBD2. This sequence originates from a human donor with classical Hodgkin lymphoma. This material consisted of peripheral blood mononuclear cells (PBMCs), taken before the fourth cycle of nivolumab. In DNA, the CDR3 is TGTGCCAGCAGTTTAAGTCTAGCGGGCGGCGAGCAGTACTTC. It encodes CASSLSLAGGEQYF.